This record covers a single T cell receptor (beta chain). Within the sample, other DNA sequences also encode this same CDR3. V gave up 0 bases and J gave up 1 base, with 7 bases separating them. The length of the CDR3 is 14 residues. CDR1 and CDR2 from the germline V gene are KGHSH and LQKENI. Only in-frame clones appear in the TCRdb table, and some are missing; sequencing was by immunoSEQ multiplex PCR. The sample holds roughly 660,000 clones, less than 95% seen once. All participating donors were Caucasian adults from Nashville, Tennessee. This sample was included in a study of shared clonotypes between healthy human individuals.

This chain uses TRBV18 with TRBJ2-7; tentatively, D is TRBD2 (6 bases). The sequencing input was memory CD8+ T cells from PBMCs. Specified subset: CD45RO+ cells pooled with CCR7-negative TemRA cells. This clonotype was obtained from a man between 18 and 35 years old in good health. Some clones in this sample may be carry-over from other donors' samples. As DNA, the CDR3 is TGTGCCAGCTCACCACCGGGACTGTCCTACGAGCAGTACTTC. Translating it yields CASSPPGLSYEQYF.